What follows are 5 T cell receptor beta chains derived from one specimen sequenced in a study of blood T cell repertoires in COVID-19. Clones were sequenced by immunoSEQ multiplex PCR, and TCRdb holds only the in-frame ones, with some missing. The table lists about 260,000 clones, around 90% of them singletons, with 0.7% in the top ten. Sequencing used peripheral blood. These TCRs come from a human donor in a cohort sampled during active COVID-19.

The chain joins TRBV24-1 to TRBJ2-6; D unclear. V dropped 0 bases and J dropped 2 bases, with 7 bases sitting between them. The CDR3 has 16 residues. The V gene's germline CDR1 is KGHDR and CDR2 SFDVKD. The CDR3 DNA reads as TGTGCCACCAGTGATTTGCAAGAGGCTGGGGCCAACGTCCTGACTTTC. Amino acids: CATSDLQEAGANVLTF.

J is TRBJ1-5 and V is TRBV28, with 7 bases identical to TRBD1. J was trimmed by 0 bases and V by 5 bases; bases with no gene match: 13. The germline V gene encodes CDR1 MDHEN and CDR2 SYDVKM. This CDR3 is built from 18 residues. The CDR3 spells CASSPATGLLYSNQPQHF. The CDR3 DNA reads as TGTGCCAGCAGTCCGGCGACAGGGCTACTCTATAGCAATCAGCCCCAGCATTTT. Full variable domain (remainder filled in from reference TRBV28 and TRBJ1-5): DVKVTQSSRYLVKRTGEKVFLECVQDMDHENMFWYRQDPGLGLRLIYFSYDVKMKEKGDIPEGYSVSREKKERFSLILESASTNQTSMYLCASSPATGLLYSNQPQHFGDGTRLSIL.

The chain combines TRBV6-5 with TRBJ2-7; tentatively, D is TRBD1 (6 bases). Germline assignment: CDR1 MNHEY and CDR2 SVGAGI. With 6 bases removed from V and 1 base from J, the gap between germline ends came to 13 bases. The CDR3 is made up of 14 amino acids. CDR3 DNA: TGTGCCAGCAGAGGGACACACTATTCCTACGAGCAGTACTTC. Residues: CASRGTHYSYEQYF.

CDR3 nucleotide sequence: TGTGCCAGCAGCCGCCACAGGGACAACTCCTACGAGCAGTACTTC. It is translated as CASSRHRDNSYEQYF. The chain has TRBV21-1 and TRBJ2-7; no DNA check was done on the table's D call, TRBD1. TRBV21-1 constitutes a pseudogene. This CDR3 has 15 amino acids.

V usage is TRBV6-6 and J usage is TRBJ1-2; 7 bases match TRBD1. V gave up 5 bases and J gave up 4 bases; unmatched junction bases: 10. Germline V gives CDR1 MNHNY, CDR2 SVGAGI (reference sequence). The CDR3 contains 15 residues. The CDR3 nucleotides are TGTGCCAGCAGTAAGACGGGACAGATAATCTATGGCTACACCTTC. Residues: CASSKTGQIIYGYTF.